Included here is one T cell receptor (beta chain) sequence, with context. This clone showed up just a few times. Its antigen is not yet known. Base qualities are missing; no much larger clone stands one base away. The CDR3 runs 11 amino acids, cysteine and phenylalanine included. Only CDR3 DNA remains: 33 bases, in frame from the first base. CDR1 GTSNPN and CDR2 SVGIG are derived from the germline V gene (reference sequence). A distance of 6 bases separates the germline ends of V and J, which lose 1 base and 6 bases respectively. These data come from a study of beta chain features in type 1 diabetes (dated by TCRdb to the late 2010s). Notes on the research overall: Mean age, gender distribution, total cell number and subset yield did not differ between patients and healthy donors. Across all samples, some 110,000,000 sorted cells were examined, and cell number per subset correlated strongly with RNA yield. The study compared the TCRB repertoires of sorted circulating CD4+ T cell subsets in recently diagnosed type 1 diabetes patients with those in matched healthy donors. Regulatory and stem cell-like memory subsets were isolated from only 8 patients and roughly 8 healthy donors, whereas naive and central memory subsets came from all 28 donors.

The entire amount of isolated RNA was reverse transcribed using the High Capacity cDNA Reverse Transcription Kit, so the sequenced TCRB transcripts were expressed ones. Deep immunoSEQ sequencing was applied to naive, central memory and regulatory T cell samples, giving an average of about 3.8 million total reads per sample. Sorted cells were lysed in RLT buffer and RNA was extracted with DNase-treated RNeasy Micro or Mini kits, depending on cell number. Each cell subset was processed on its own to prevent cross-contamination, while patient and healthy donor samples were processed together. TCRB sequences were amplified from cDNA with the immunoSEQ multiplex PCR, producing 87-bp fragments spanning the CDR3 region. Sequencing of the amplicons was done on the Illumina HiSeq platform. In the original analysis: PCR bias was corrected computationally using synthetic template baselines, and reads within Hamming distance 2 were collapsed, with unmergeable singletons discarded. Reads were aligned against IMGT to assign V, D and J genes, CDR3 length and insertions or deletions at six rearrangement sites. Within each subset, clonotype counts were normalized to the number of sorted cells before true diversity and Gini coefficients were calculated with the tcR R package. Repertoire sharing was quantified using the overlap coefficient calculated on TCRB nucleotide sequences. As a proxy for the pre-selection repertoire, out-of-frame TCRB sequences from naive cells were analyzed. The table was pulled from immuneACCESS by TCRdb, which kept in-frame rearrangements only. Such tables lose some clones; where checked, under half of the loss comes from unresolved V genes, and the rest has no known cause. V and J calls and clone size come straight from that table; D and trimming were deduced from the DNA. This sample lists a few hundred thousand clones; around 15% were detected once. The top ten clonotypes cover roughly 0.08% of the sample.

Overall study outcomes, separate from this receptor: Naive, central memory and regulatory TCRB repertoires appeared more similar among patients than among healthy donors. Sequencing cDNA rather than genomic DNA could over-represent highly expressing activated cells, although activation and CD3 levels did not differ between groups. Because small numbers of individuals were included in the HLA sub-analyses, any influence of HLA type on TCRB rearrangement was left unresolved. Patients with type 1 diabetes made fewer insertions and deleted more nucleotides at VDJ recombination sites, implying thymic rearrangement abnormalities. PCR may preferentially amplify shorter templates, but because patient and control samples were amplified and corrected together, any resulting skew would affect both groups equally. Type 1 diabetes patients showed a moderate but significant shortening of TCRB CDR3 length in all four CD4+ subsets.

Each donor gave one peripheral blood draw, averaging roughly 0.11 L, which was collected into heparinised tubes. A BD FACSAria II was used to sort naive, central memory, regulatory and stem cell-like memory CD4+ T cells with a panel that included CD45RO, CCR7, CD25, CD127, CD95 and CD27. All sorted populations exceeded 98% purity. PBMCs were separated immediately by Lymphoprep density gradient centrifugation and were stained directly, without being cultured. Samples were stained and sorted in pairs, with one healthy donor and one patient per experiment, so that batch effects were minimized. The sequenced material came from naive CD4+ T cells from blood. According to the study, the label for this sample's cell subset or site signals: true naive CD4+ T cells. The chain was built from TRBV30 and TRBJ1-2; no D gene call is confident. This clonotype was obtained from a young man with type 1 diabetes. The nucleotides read TGTGCCTGGAGTGCTGGCCATGGCTACACCTTC. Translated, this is CAWSAGHGYTF.